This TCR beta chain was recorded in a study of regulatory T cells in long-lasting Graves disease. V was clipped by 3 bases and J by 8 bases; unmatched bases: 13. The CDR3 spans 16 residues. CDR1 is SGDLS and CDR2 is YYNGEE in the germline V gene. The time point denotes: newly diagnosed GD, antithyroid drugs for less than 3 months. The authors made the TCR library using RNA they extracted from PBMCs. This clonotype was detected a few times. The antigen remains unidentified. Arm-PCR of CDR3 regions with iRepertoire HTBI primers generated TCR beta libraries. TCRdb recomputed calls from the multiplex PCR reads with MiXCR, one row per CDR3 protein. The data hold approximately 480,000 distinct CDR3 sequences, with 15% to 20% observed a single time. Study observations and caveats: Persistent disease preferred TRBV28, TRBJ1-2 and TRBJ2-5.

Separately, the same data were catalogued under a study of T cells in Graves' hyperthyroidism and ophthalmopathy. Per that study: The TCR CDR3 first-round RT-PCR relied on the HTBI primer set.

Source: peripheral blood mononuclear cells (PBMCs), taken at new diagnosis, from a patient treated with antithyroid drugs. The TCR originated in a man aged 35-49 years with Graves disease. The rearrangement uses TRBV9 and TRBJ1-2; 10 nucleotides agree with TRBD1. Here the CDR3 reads CASSAGQGPGPGGYTF. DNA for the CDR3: TGTGCCAGCAGCGCGGGACAGGGGCCCGGGCCGGGAGGCTACACCTTC. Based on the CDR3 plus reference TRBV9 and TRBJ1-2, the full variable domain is DSGVTQTPKHLITATGQRVTLRCSPRSGDLSVYWYQQSLDQGLQFLIQYYNGEERAKGNILERFSAQQFPDLHSELNLSSLELGDSALYFCASSAGQGPGPGGYTFGSGTRLTVV.